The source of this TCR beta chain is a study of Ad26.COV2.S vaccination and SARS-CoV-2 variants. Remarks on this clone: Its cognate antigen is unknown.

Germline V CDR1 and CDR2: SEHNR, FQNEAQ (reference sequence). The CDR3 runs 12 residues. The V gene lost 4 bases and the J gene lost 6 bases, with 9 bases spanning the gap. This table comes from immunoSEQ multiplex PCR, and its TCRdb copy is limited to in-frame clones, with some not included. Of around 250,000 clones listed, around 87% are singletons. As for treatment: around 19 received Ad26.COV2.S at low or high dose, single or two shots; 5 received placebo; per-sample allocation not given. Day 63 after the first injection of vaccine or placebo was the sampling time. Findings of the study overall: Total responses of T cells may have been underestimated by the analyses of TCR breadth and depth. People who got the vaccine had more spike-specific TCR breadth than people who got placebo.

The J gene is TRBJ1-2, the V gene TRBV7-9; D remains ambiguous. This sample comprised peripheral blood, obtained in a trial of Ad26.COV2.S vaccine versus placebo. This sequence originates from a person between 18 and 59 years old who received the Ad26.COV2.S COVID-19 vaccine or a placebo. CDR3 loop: CASSYGQNGYTF. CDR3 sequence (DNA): TGTGCCAGCAGCTATGGTCAGAATGGCTACACCTTC.